This T cell receptor beta chain originates from a study of CD4 T cells in relation to SARS-CoV-2 and coronaviruses. The CDR3 runs to 16 residues. Germline lookup yields CDR1 KGHSH and CDR2 LQKENI. The V end was cut by 5 bases, the J end by 1 base, with 15 bases between. The assay was immunoSEQ multiplex PCR, and TCRdb's table has in-frame clones only and misses some. The table lists nearly 70,000 clones, 80% to 95% of them singletons. Note on this clone: The antigen is undetermined.

The study's findings and limits: Culture-expanded clones reflect memory recall rather than primary priming during culture. Crossreactive clones expanded significantly less to SARS-CoV-2 than monoreactive clones. Crossreactivity was assessed only for spike protein, not other viral proteins.

Before the COVID-19 pandemic, during about 2011-2019, CD4+ T cells were taken from unexposed donors. The origin of this receptor is a human donor in good health. Sequencing used naive CD4+ T cells from PBMCs. Subset noted: naive CD4+ T cells isolated by negative enrichment. The chain combines TRBV18 with TRBJ1-5; D is unclear. The CDR3 region is CASSASGGASNQPQHF. The CDR3 nucleotides read TGTGCCAGCTCAGCTTCAGGCGGCGCCAGCAATCAGCCCCAGCATTTT.